A single sample gave rise to the 30 T cell receptor beta chains below, sequenced in a study of blood T cell repertoires in COVID-19. Only in-frame clones appear in the TCRdb table, and some are missing; sequencing was by immunoSEQ multiplex PCR. The sample includes some 190,000 clones, about 88% of them seen just once. The material sequenced was peripheral blood. The receptors were sampled from a man aged 25-45 years with acute or convalescent COVID-19.

This chain links TRBV3-1 (or the pseudogene TRBV3-2) with TRBJ1-1; D perhaps matches TRBD1 (5 bases). Germline CDR1 is LGHDT and CDR2 is YNNKEL (reference sequence). The CDR3 consists of 16 residues. V lost 6 bases, J lost 6 bases, and 23 bases lay in between. The CDR3 DNA reads TGTGCCAGCAGTCCTGGGATACAGGCCAGTAGGGCTGAAGCTTTCTTT. This gives the protein CASSPGIQASRAEAFF.

The chain links TRBV19 to TRBJ1-5; D gene ambiguous. Germline CDR1 is LNHDA and CDR2 is SQIVND (reference sequence). The germline V and J ends were trimmed by 4 bases and 0 bases, with 13 bases remaining between them. The CDR3 contains 16 residues. In DNA, the CDR3 is TGTGCCAGTAGTAGTATACAGAGATATAGCAATCAGCCCCAGCATTTT. Translated: CASSSIQRYSNQPQHF.

The chain uses TRBV6-5 and TRBJ2-5; D might be TRBD2 (5 bases). CDR1 MNHEY and CDR2 SVGAGI come from the germline V gene. With 2 bases removed from V and 2 bases from J, the gap between germline ends came to 9 bases. The CDR3 runs 14 residues. CDR3: CASSYLRDQETQYF. CDR3 DNA: TGTGCCAGCAGTTACCTGAGGGATCAAGAGACCCAGTACTTC.

The chain uses TRBV12-3 or TRBV12-4 and TRBJ1-2; D not certain. The CDR3 runs to 13 residues. V lost 6 bases to trimming and J lost 2 bases, with 10 bases between them. CDR3 in DNA: TGTGCCAGCAGCCCTGGCAGAAACTATGGCTACACCTTC. Translating it yields CASSPGRNYGYTF.

This rearrangement joins TRBV5-6 to TRBJ1-1; TRBD1 is a possible D gene (6 bases). The germline gives CDR1 SGHDT, CDR2 YYEEEE. Trimming removed 5 bases at V and 1 base at J, with 12 bases between. The CDR3 has 14 amino acids. CDR3 DNA: TGTGCCAGCAGTAGGGACAATAGGAACACTGAAGCTTTCTTT. It yields the protein CASSRDNRNTEAFF.

The chain combines TRBV5-1 with TRBJ2-2; tentatively, D is TRBD1 (5 bases). Germline V CDR1 and CDR2: SGHRS, YFSETQ. With 4 bases removed from V and 1 base from J, the gap between germline ends came to 14 bases. This CDR3 spans 16 amino acids. The CDR3 nucleotides are TGCGCCAGCAGCCCTCTTGGACACCTGAACACCGGGGAGCTGTTTTTT. Its protein product is CASSPLGHLNTGELFF.

The chain links TRBV10-3 to TRBJ1-2; D gene uncertain. This CDR3 contains 12 residues. Trimming took off 2 bases at V and 3 bases at J, with 4 bases between the two ends. CDR1 is ENHRY, CDR2 SYGVKD, per germline. In nucleotides, the CDR3 is TGTGCCATCAGTGAGGCAGACTATGGCTACACCTTC. This translates into CAISEADYGYTF.

This sequence joins TRBV11-2 and TRBJ2-5; 12 bases are shared with TRBD2. Looked up from germline, CDR1 is SGHAT and CDR2 is FQNNGV. Trimming removed 5 bases from V and 4 bases from J; junction bases left unmatched: 8. There are 16 residues in the CDR3. CDR3 DNA sequence: TGTGCCAGCAGCCTCTGGACTAGCGGGGAGGGAGAGACCCAGTACTTC. Protein sequence: CASSLWTSGEGETQYF.

This clone has just one count. The chain links TRBV5-4 to TRBJ1-4; a weak D match, TRBD1 (5 bases). The ends were cut back, 0 bases at V and 5 bases at J, with 8 bases in the middle. The V gene's germline CDR1 is SGHNT and CDR2 YYREEE (reference sequence). This CDR3 region has 14 residues. CDR3 nucleotide sequence: TGTGCCAGCAGCTTGGGACAGAAGAATGAAAAACTGTTTTTT. Amino acid sequence: CASSLGQKNEKLFF. The full variable domain, rest sourced from reference TRBV5-4 and TRBJ1-4, is ETGVTQSPTHLIKTRGQQVTLRCSSQSGHNTVSWYQQALGQGPQFIFQYYREEENGRGNFPPRFSGLQFPNYSSELNVNALELDDSALYLCASSLGQKNEKLFFGSGTQLSVL.

The V call is TRBV7-2, the J call TRBJ1-5, with D possibly matching TRBD1 (5 bases). V was shortened by 3 bases and J by 4 bases, with 7 bases between the two germline ends. This CDR3 spans 13 amino acids. CDR1 SGHTA and CDR2 FQGNSA come from the germline V gene. The CDR3 coding sequence is TGTGCCAGCAGCTTCCAGGGAAATCAGCCCCAGCATTTT. Its protein product is CASSFQGNQPQHF.

This chain uses TRBV6-5 with TRBJ2-2; 9 bases agree with TRBD1. After removal of 6 bases from V and 11 bases from J, the junction contained 10 bases not matched to a gene. The CDR3 contains 14 residues. From germline, CDR1 is MNHEY and CDR2 SVGAGI. CDR3 DNA: TGTGCCAGCAGGCGGGGACAGGGTGCTGTAGAGCTGTTTTTT. Encoded protein: CASRRGQGAVELFF.

The chain links TRBV5-1 to TRBJ2-7, with D unclear. Germline CDR1 and CDR2: SGHRS and YFSETQ. Trimming took 1 base from V and 0 from J, leaving 5 bases between them. CDR3 size: 13 residues. CDR3: CASSLSSSYEQYF. The CDR3 DNA follows: TGCGCCAGCAGCTTGTCCAGCTCCTACGAGCAGTACTTC. Full variable domain (rest looked up from reference TRBV5-1 and TRBJ2-7): KAGVTQTPRYLIKTRGQQVTLSCSPISGHRSVSWYQQTPGQGLQFLFEYFSETQRNKGNFPGRFSGRQFSNSRSEMNVSTLELGDSALYLCASSLSSSYEQYFGPGTRLTVT.

J is TRBJ2-1 and V is TRBV2; D is possibly TRBD1 (7 bases). This CDR3 comprises 15 residues. V lost 6 bases and J lost 0, with 12 bases in between. Germline CDR1 is SNHLY and CDR2 is FYNNEI. CDR3 region: CASREGASSYNEQFF. For the CDR3, the DNA is TGTGCCAGCAGGGAGGGGGCAAGCTCCTACAATGAGCAGTTCTTC.

This sequence joins TRBV6-2 or TRBV6-3 and TRBJ1-1; D possibly corresponds to TRBD1 (5 bases). Germline CDR1 and CDR2: MNHEY and SVGEGT. The CDR3 sequence is 16 residues long. Between the trimmed V and J ends, which lost 5 bases and 1 base, there was a span of 17 bases. CDR3 in DNA: TGTGCCAGCAGTAAAGCGGGACCTCTCGGGAACACTGAAGCTTTCTTT. Its translation is CASSKAGPLGNTEAFF.

This clone was seen only a few times. This chain links TRBV5-6 with TRBJ1-2; 8 nucleotides align to TRBD1. CDR1 SGHDT and CDR2 YYEEEE come from the germline V gene. The CDR3 spans 12 residues. Trimming at V came to 6 bases and at J to 7 bases, leaving 5 bases not matched to a gene. This CDR3 reads CASTIGQGGYTF. The CDR3 DNA reads TGTGCCAGCACCATAGGACAGGGTGGCTACACCTTC.

This clone was counted a single time. V and J are TRBV28 and TRBJ1-1, with D hard to call. The V gene's germline CDR1 is MDHEN and CDR2 SYDVKM. The CDR3 runs 13 residues. Deletions cut 6 bases from V and 3 bases from J, with 11 bases between. The CDR3 is CASSPVVYTEAFF. The CDR3 DNA reads as TGTGCCAGCAGCCCCGTCGTTTACACTGAAGCTTTCTTT. The whole variable domain, remainder taken from reference TRBV28 and TRBJ1-1, is DVKVTQSSRYLVKRTGEKVFLECVQDMDHENMFWYRQDPGLGLRLIYFSYDVKMKEKGDIPEGYSVSREKKERFSLILESASTNQTSMYLCASSPVVYTEAFFGQGTRLTVV.

This chain connects TRBV29-1 to TRBJ1-2; the match to TRBD1 covers 10 bases. The CDR3 totals 15 residues. V was clipped by 5 bases and J by 0 bases; unmatched bases: 6. CDR1 is SQVTM and CDR2 is ANQGSEA in the germline V gene. The CDR3 spells CSVTKGTGANYGYTF. The CDR3 DNA reads as TGCAGCGTTACCAAAGGGACAGGGGCTAACTATGGCTACACCTTC.

As regards this clone: The same CDR3 also results from other DNA sequences found in this sample. J is TRBJ2-7 and V is TRBV18; TRBD1 might be the D (6 bases). Looked up from germline, CDR1 is KGHSH and CDR2 is LQKENI. The CDR3 covers 13 residues. Trimming stripped 3 bases from V and 2 bases from J, with 8 bases between. CDR3 protein: CASSPGQTYEQYF. CDR3 coding DNA: TGTGCCAGCTCACCCGGACAGACCTACGAGCAGTACTTC.

The V and J genes are TRBV19 and TRBJ2-3, with 8 nucleotides matching TRBD2. V shed 3 bases and J 3 bases; nucleotides not matched to a gene: 5. The CDR3 extends over 15 amino acids. CDR1 and CDR2 from the germline V gene are LNHDA and SQIVND (reference sequence). The DNA of the CDR3 is TGTGCCAGTAGTATGTCTAGCGGGTTGACAGATACGCAGTATTTT. The encoded protein is CASSMSSGLTDTQYF.

J is TRBJ1-2 and V is TRBV28; tentative D call: TRBD1 (6 bases). The CDR3 spans 14 residues. Trimming pared 7 bases from V and 8 bases from J, leaving 20 bases between. Germline loops: CDR1 MDHEN, CDR2 SYDVKM. The CDR3: CASINSGERVGYTF. Written as DNA, the CDR3 is TGTGCCAGCATCAATTCAGGGGAAAGGGTCGGCTACACCTTC.

This chain uses TRBV28 with TRBJ1-4; no reliable D call. This CDR3 comprises 14 residues. The V gene's germline CDR1 is MDHEN and CDR2 SYDVKM. Trimming cost V 2 bases and J 0 bases, with 4 bases left between them. The CDR3, as DNA: TGTGCCAGCAGTTTAAGAGCAACTAATGAAAAACTGTTTTTT. It codes for CASSLRATNEKLFF.

The gene calls are TRBV19 and TRBJ1-6; D gene uncertain. The CDR3 loop spans 16 amino acids. From germline, CDR1 is LNHDA and CDR2 SQIVND (reference sequence). V was trimmed by 1 base and J by 5 bases, leaving 12 bases between them. CDR3 in DNA: TGTGCCAGTAGTATAGTCGTCCGTAACAATAATTCACCCCTCCACTTT. This codes for CASSIVVRNNNSPLHF.

The chain joins TRBV7-6 to TRBJ2-1, with TRBD1 matching over 9 bases. Per the germline V gene, CDR1 is SGHVS and CDR2 is FNYEAQ. V lost 5 bases to trimming and J lost 9 bases; unmatched junction nucleotides: 11. This CDR3 has 15 residues. The CDR3 sequence is CASSVEAGTGIEQFF. The CDR3 DNA follows: TGTGCCAGCAGCGTTGAAGCCGGGACAGGGATTGAGCAGTTCTTC.

J is TRBJ2-3 and V is TRBV12-3 or TRBV12-4; D not resolved. The CDR3 contains 12 residues. Trimming took 5 bases from V and 0 from J, leaving 3 bases between them. CDR3 amino acids: CASSTSTDTQYF. CDR3 bases: TGTGCCAGCAGTACTAGCACAGATACGCAGTATTTT.

The V and J genes are TRBV28 and TRBJ1-6, with 9 nucleotides matching TRBD1. The CDR3 runs 16 residues. Germline V gene sequence: CDR1 MDHEN, CDR2 SYDVKM. The J segment lost 7 bases and the V segment lost 2 bases, leaving 6 bases of the junction unmatched. CDR3: CASSLPGTGSNSPLHF. The CDR3 DNA follows: TGTGCCAGCAGTTTACCGGGGACAGGGAGCAATTCACCCCTCCACTTT.

CDR3: CASSQGTSGRVEQFF. The DNA of the CDR3 is TGCGCCAGCAGCCAAGGGACTAGCGGGAGAGTTGAGCAGTTCTTC. The chain links TRBV4-1 to TRBJ2-1; TRBD2 matches at 13 bases. CDR3 length: 15 amino acids. CDR1 is MGHRA, CDR2 YSYEKL, per germline. J gave up 9 bases and V 1 base, and 3 bases lay outside the gene matches.

The V and J genes are TRBV4-1 and TRBJ1-5, with a possible D match to TRBD1 (5 bases). The V end lost 0 bases, the J end lost 11 bases, and 14 bases lay between the germline ends. CDR1 and CDR2 from the germline V gene are MGHRA and YSYEKL. The CDR3 has 14 amino acids. The CDR3, as DNA: TGCGCCAGCAGCCAAGATCGGGGGGGTGAGGCCCAGCATTTT. This sequence encodes CASSQDRGGEAQHF.

V usage is TRBV6-5 and J usage is TRBJ1-1; D unresolved. CDR1 is MNHEY, CDR2 SVGAGI, per germline. The CDR3 is 13 residues long. V lost 5 bases and J 11 bases, leaving 18 bases between the germline ends. CDR3 nucleotides: TGTGCCAGCAGTAGGGAGGACCTGTCCGCGGCTTTCTTT. It is translated as CASSREDLSAAFF.

The CDR3 reads CASVLHRGAPLHF. The DNA for the CDR3 is TGTGCCAGCGTTTTACACAGGGGCGCACCCCTCCACTTT. The chain has TRBV5-6 and TRBJ1-6; 7 nucleotides align to TRBD1. Germline loops: CDR1 SGHDT, CDR2 YYEEEE. V shed 7 bases and J 11 bases; nucleotides not matched to a gene: 9. The CDR3 covers 13 residues.

V and J are TRBV6-5 and TRBJ1-5, with 7 bases identical to TRBD1. Germline V gene sequence: CDR1 MNHEY, CDR2 SVGAGI. There are 13 residues in the CDR3. The CDR3: CASCDRVNQPQHF. CDR3 nucleotide sequence: TGTGCGAGTTGCGACAGGGTTAATCAGCCCCAGCATTTT.